This record concerns one T cell receptor (beta chain) sequence. In the authors' methods: A classifier of distant metastasis in papillary thyroid cancer was built from CDR3 differences (across clinicopathological groups). TCRdb re-analyzed the PCR reads using MiXCR. TCRdb assigned the V and J calls; the authors' analysis was not used. The table has roughly 35,000 clones, roughly 15% seen once. This sample stems from a study of metastatic and nonmetastatic thyroid tumors. Prior to thyroid surgery, none of the patients had received any treatment. Germline assignment: CDR1 SGHRS and CDR2 YFSETQ. With 3 bases clipped from V and 8 bases from J, the junction kept 7 bases outside the gene matches. CDR3 size: 15 residues.

Sequenced material: blood. This TCR was recovered from a female donor with papillary thyroid cancer or a benign thyroid nodule (not recorded which). Some clones in this sample may be carry-over from other donors' samples. V usage is TRBV5-1 and J usage is TRBJ1-4, with 10 bases aligning to TRBD1. The CDR3 DNA reads TGCGCCAGCAGCTACGGGACAGGGGCTAGGGAAAAACTGTTTTTT. It specifies CASSYGTGAREKLFF.